This entry is about one T cell receptor beta chain. Germline trimming cut 4 bases from V and 8 bases from J; bases unmatched to any gene: 13. The CDR3 covers 16 residues. Per germline, CDR1 KGHDR and CDR2 SFDVKD. Full-length variable regions came from constant-region reverse primers plus semi-nested Nested Universal Primer A PCR. TCRdb re-called the 5' RACE reads through MiXCR, storing one row per CDR3 protein. The sample lists roughly 13,000 distinct CDR3 sequences, roughly a quarter seen once, with roughly 3.2% in the top ten. The rearrangement uses TRBV24-1 and TRBJ2-1; 7 nucleotides align to TRBD2. The sequenced sample was naive CD4+ T cells sorted from blood. Subset denoted: naive CD4+ T cells, CD4+CD45RA+CD25-. This clonotype was sampled from a female donor with breast cancer. Written as DNA, the CDR3 is TGTGCCACCAGTGAACCCGGGAGCGGGGTCGGAGATGAGCAGTTCTTC. Residues: CATSEPGSGVGDEQFF.